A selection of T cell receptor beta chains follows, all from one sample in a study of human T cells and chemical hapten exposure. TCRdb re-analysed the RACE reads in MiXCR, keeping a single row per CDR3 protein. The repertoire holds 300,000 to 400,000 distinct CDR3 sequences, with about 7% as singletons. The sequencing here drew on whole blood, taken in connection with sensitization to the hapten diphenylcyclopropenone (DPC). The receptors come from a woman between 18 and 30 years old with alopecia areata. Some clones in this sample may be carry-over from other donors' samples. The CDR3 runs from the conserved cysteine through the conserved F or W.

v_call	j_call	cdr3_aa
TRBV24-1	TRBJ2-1	CATSDQGRLYNEQFF
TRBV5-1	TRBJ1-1	CASSLAPALPSNTEAFF
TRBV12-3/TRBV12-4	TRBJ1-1	CASTRTGENTEAFF
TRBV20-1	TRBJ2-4	CSAVGLAKNIQYF
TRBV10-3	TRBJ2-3	CAIAEVRGAYTQYF
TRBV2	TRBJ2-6	CASSEYSGANVLTF
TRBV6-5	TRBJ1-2	CASSPHQQGEAVYGYTF
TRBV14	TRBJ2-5	CASSQDGGTTKRTQYF
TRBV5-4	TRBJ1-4	CASSTGTSNEKLFF
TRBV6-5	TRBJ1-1	CASSYEGVNTEAFF
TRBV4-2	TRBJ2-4	CASSQGRSVKNIQYF
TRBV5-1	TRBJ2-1	CASSLGLAGAFTYNEQFF
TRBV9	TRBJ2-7	CASSVRPGPYEQYF
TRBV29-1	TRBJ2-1	CSVEVAAYNEQFF
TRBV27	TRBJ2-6	CASSFSSDNSYYSGANVLTF
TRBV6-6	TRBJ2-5	CASSYASGAEETQYF
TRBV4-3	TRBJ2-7	CASSQGPGGAYEQYF
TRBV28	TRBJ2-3	CASRPEQTSTDTQYF
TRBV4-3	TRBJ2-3	CASSQPGLAGRGTQYF
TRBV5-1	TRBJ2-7	CASSSQTGYEQYF
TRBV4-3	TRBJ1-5	CASSRLFRSNQPQHF
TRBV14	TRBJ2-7	CASSQGTSSYF
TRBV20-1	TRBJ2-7	CSGSGDGEQYF
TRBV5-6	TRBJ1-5	CASSLYENLNQPQHF
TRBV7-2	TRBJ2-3	CASSSATGFKYF
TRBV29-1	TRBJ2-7	CSVEGTGLNEQYF
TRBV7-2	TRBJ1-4	CASSRGRSNEKLFF
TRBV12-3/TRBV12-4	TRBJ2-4	CASSFGAGVAKNIQYF
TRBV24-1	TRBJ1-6	CATSDQRTGDYSPLHF
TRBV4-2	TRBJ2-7	CASSTPGSGWYEQYF
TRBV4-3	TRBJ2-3	CASSQDRDTRYTDTQYF
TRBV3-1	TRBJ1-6	CASSQDPRNSPLHF
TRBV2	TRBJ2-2	CASSISGTGHTGELFF
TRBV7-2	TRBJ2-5	CASSFGHQETQYF
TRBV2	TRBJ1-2	CASSQARDNGYTF
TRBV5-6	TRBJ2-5	CASSLWDETQYF
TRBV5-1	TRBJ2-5	CASSLRVAGFQETQYF
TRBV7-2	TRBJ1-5	CASIDGQGNQPQHF
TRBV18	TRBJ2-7	CASSPTGEAYEQYF
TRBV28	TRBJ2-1	CASRSGVLKEGHNEQFF
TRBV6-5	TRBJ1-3	CASSYRGLAGNTIYF
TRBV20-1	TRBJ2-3	CSAVPGQLNTQYF
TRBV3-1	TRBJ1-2	CASSQEGVNYGYTF
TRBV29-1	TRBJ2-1	CSVIAGSSSYNEQFF
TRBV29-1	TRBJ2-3	CSVESGQGADTQYF
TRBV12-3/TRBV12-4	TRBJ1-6	CASTSSRGRENSPLHF
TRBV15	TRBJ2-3	CATSRGGQGTDTQYF
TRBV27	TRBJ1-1	CASSWTGGVTEAFF